This TCR beta chain appears in the sequencing data of a study of blood T cell repertoires in COVID-19. About the study: Some COVID-19 samples were acute and others convalescent; all came from the United States, Italy and Spain.

Original handling: Amplification from reference gene primers served as the basis for estimated nucleated cell counts. Using immunoSEQ multiplex PCR, the repertoire was profiled, and TCRdb retains in-frame clones only, with some absent. That table supplies the V and J calls and clone size; D and trimming were determined from the DNA. The sample holds roughly 410,000 clones, more than 80% seen once. Trimming at V came to 2 bases and at J to 1 base, leaving 8 bases not matched to a gene. The CDR3 covers 17 residues. Germline V gene lookup returns CDR1 KGHSH and CDR2 LQKENI. This rearrangement joins TRBV18 to TRBJ1-5; 7 bases align to TRBD1. The specimen was peripheral blood. The sequence derives from a man aged 40-50 years with acute or convalescent COVID-19. The CDR3 DNA reads as TGTGCCAGCTCACCAAATAGTGGGACAGCAAGCAATCAGCCCCAGCATTTT. It specifies CASSPNSGTASNQPQHF.